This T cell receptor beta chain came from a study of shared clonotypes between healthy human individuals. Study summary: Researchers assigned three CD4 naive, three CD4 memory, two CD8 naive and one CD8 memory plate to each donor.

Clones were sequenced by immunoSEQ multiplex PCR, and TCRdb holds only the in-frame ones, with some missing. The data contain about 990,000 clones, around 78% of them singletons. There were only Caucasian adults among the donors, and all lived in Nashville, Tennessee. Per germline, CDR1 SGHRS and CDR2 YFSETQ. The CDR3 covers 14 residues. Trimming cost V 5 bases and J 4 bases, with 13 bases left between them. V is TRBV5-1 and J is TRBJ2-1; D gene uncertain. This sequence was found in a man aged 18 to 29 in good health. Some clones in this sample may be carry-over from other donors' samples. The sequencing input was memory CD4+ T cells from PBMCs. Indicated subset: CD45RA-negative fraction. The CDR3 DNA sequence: TGCGCCAGCAGTGGGGATGGTCAGTACAATGAGCAGTTCTTC. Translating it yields CASSGDGQYNEQFF.